The 25 T cell receptor beta chains in this list originate from one sample, sequenced in a study of tumor-infiltrating lymphocytes in localized non-small cell lung cancer (dated by TCRdb to the early 2020s). Library generation was performed with the immunoSEQ multiplex PCR assay. Here the immuneACCESS table is served through TCRdb, limited to in-frame sequences with V and J called. Missing clones are a known gap in these copies; in checked studies unresolved V genes cover under half, and the rest lacks a known reason. Across this sample there are 2,700 or so clones, with roughly 77% seen only once. The top ten constitute roughly a sixth of the sample. Specimen: uninvolved lung tissue not adjacent to the tumor. These receptors were obtained from a human donor with non-small cell lung cancer.

This clone came up a few times. This chain uses TRBV6-5 with TRBJ1-1; D unclear. The CDR3 is 12 amino acids. V lost 6 bases and J lost 8, with 13 bases in between. Per germline, CDR1 MNHEY and CDR2 SVGAGI. Written as DNA, the CDR3 is TGTGCCAGCAGCCTGAACAGAAAAGAAGCTTTCTTT. This codes for CASSLNRKEAFF.

This clone was detected only a few times. The chain links TRBV19 to TRBJ2-7; tentative D call: TRBD1 (7 bases). Trimming shortened V by 7 bases and J by 0 bases, and 10 bases separated the two germline ends. The germline V gene has CDR1 LNHDA and CDR2 SQIVND (reference sequence). The length of the CDR3 is 13 residues. The CDR3 bases are TGTGCCAGTAATCAGGGGGGCTCCTACGAGCAGTACTTC. Its protein is CASNQGGSYEQYF.

The chain recombines TRBV4-1 with TRBJ2-2; 8 bases line up with TRBD2. Germline values: CDR1 MGHRA, CDR2 YSYEKL. The CDR3 covers 17 residues. The junction had 12 bases not matched to a gene; V was cut back by 1 base and J by 8 bases. CDR3 sequence reads: CASSQGPREGQRGELFF. CDR3 nucleotide sequence: TGCGCCAGCAGCCAAGGCCCCCGGGAGGGCCAGAGAGGGGAGCTGTTTTTT.

This clone was recorded once. The chain recombines TRBV6-5 with TRBJ1-2; D is possibly TRBD1 (5 bases). The CDR3 covers 13 residues. With 2 bases removed from V and 8 bases from J, the gap between germline ends came to 12 bases. The germline CDR1 and CDR2 sequences are MNHEY and SVGAGI. CDR3 amino acids: CASSYRQGHGYTF. The CDR3 DNA reads as TGTGCCAGCAGTTACCGGCAGGGCCACGGCTACACCTTC.

V and J are TRBV5-8 and TRBJ1-6; no definite D call. In germline, CDR1 is SGHTS, CDR2 YDEGEE. The CDR3 consists of 13 residues. With 4 bases removed from V and 7 bases from J, the gap between germline ends came to 9 bases. The CDR3 DNA reads TGTGCCAGCAGCCTGGACGGGAATTCACCCCTCCACTTT. This gives the protein CASSLDGNSPLHF.

The chain is built from TRBV6-5 and TRBJ1-2, with 10 bases lining up with TRBD1. Germline CDR1 is MNHEY and CDR2 is SVGAGI. Trimming at V came to 5 bases and at J to 6 bases, leaving 6 bases not matched to a gene. The CDR3 loop spans 14 amino acids. CDR3 sequence: CASSRQGARNGYTF. The CDR3 region has the DNA TGTGCCAGCAGTAGACAGGGGGCGAGGAATGGCTACACCTTC.

The rearrangement uses TRBV30 and TRBJ2-1, with 8 bases aligning to TRBD2. The ends lost 2 bases at V and 4 bases at J; junction bases unmatched: 4. The CDR3 extends over 14 amino acids. Germline V gene data show CDR1 as GTSNPN and CDR2 as SVGIG (reference sequence). CDR3 amino acids: CAWSRTSYYNEQFF. The CDR3 DNA follows: TGTGCCTGGAGTAGGACTAGCTATTACAATGAGCAGTTCTTC.

V is TRBV9 and J is TRBJ1-2, with 11 bases identical to TRBD1. With V trimmed by 4 bases and J by 6 bases, 11 bases remained unmatched. Germline V gene data show CDR1 as SGDLS and CDR2 as YYNGEE. CDR3 length: 16 amino acids. CDR3 loop: CASSPSGTGGIDGYTF. DNA for the CDR3: TGTGCCAGCAGCCCGTCGGGGACAGGGGGAATCGATGGCTACACCTTC. The entire variable domain, with the rest obtained from reference TRBV9 and TRBJ1-2, is as follows: DSGVTQTPKHLITATGQRVTLRCSPRSGDLSVYWYQQSLDQGLQFLIQYYNGEERAKGNILERFSAQQFPDLHSELNLSSLELGDSALYFCASSPSGTGGIDGYTFGSGTRLTVV.

The chain employs TRBV5-1 and TRBJ1-2, with 10 bases aligning to TRBD1. CDR3 length: 14 amino acids. J lost 8 bases, V lost 3 bases, and 7 bases had no gene match. Germline assignment: CDR1 SGHRS and CDR2 YFSETQ. Here the CDR3 reads CASSYDLTGGGYTF. Here the CDR3 DNA reads TGCGCCAGCAGCTACGATTTGACAGGGGGCGGCTACACCTTC.

J is TRBJ1-2 and V is TRBV11-2, with a possible D match to TRBD1 (5 bases). Germline CDR1 and CDR2: SGHAT and FQNNGV. The ends were cut back, 2 bases at V and 7 bases at J, with 20 bases in the middle. The CDR3 runs 16 residues. The CDR3 spells CASSLSLGRGGGGYTF. For the CDR3, the DNA is TGTGCCAGCAGCTTAAGTCTGGGGCGGGGTGGTGGTGGCTACACCTTC.

The CDR3 protein is CASSLSAGASYEQYF. In nucleotides, the CDR3 is TGTGCCAGCAGCTTATCAGCGGGGGCCTCTTACGAGCAGTACTTC. The gene calls are TRBV11-2 and TRBJ2-7; 8 bases line up with TRBD2. This CDR3 comprises 15 residues. The germline gives CDR1 SGHAT, CDR2 FQNNGV. J was trimmed by 4 bases and V by 2 bases; bases with no gene match: 7. Variable domain in full (rest from reference TRBV11-2 and TRBJ2-7): EAGVAQSPRYKIIEKRQSVAFWCNPISGHATLYWYQQILGQGPKLLIQFQNNGVVDDSQLPKDRFSAERLKGVDSTLKIQPAKLEDSAVYLCASSLSAGASYEQYFGPGTRLTVT.

This chain links TRBV6-1 with TRBJ1-3; 7 bases are shared with TRBD1. CDR3 length equals 14 residues. With V trimmed by 6 bases and J by 6 bases, 8 bases remained unmatched. The V gene's germline CDR1 is MNHNS and CDR2 SASEGT. The CDR3 sequence: CASRATGEINTIYF. The CDR3 region has the DNA TGTGCCAGCAGGGCTACAGGGGAAATAAACACCATATATTTT.

The chain is built from TRBV30 and TRBJ1-1; unclear D gene. This CDR3 is 15 amino acids long. Trimming cost V 2 bases and J 1 base, with 14 bases left between them. Per the germline V gene, CDR1 is GTSNPN and CDR2 is SVGIG (reference sequence). The CDR3 here is CAWSPPGRTNTEAFF. DNA of the CDR3: TGTGCCTGGAGTCCCCCGGGGAGAACGAACACTGAAGCTTTCTTT.

The chain joins TRBV5-4 to TRBJ2-6; maybe TRBD1 (6 bases). Trimming took 5 bases from V and 2 from J, leaving 11 bases between them. This CDR3 has 15 amino acids. Germline assignment: CDR1 SGHNT and CDR2 YYREEE (reference sequence). CDR3 residues: CASRQTGTGANVLTF. The CDR3 DNA is TGTGCCAGCAGGCAAACAGGGACTGGGGCCAACGTCCTGACTTTC. The full variable domain, with the rest looked up from reference TRBV5-4 and TRBJ2-6, is ETGVTQSPTHLIKTRGQQVTLRCSSQSGHNTVSWYQQALGQGPQFIFQYYREEENGRGNFPPRFSGLQFPNYSSELNVNALELDDSALYLCASRQTGTGANVLTFGAGSRLTVL.

The V call is TRBV18, the J call TRBJ1-1, with TRBD1 matching 11 bases. The J segment lost 0 bases and the V segment lost 3 bases, leaving 3 bases of the junction unmatched. The germline V gene has CDR1 KGHSH and CDR2 LQKENI. The CDR3 has 16 amino acids. The CDR3 DNA is TGTGCCAGCTCACCGGCGGACAGGGGGCTGAACACTGAAGCTTTCTTT. Translation gives CASSPADRGLNTEAFF.

The chain joins TRBV6-4 to TRBJ2-3; 10 bases are a match to TRBD1. This CDR3 spans 15 amino acids. Germline V gene lookup returns CDR1 MRHNA and CDR2 SNTAGT. The V gene end was trimmed by 4 bases and the J gene end by 2 bases; junction bases not matched to a gene: 3. The chain's CDR3 is CASSAGQGDTDTQYF. The CDR3 DNA sequence: TGTGCCAGCAGTGCCGGACAGGGGGACACAGATACGCAGTATTTT.

This clone appeared once. The chain uses TRBV6-1 and TRBJ1-1; weak D call: TRBD1 (6 bases). There are 13 residues in the CDR3. Germline V gene sequence: CDR1 MNHNS, CDR2 SASEGT. The V end was cut by 4 bases, the J end by 7 bases, with 13 bases between. CDR3 sequence reads: CASSGVVRGEAFF. As DNA, the CDR3 is TGTGCCAGCAGTGGGGTCGTCAGGGGTGAAGCTTTCTTT.

The rearrangement links TRBV6-1 to TRBJ2-1; perhaps TRBD1 as D (7 bases). Trimming left V 9 bases short and J 6 bases short, with 12 bases between. This CDR3 comprises 12 residues. The V gene's germline CDR1 is MNHNS and CDR2 SASEGT. CDR3 in amino acids: CASRRGLNEQFF. DNA of the CDR3: TGTGCCAGTAGGAGGGGGCTCAATGAGCAGTTCTTC.

The V call is TRBV6-5, the J call TRBJ2-1, with D tentatively TRBD2 (7 bases). The CDR3 has 14 amino acids. Trimming shortened V by 8 bases and J by 7 bases, and 18 bases separated the two germline ends. Per germline, CDR1 MNHEY and CDR2 SVGAGI. In nucleotides, the CDR3 is TGTGCCAGCTCAAGGGGGGGATTAGGGAATGAGCAGTTCTTC. Protein product: CASSRGGLGNEQFF.

CDR3 protein: CAWREARRGYF. CDR3 DNA sequence: TGTGCCTGGAGGGAGGCCCGCCGCGGGTATTTT. This chain links TRBV30 with TRBJ2-3, with D perhaps matching TRBD2 (5 bases). This CDR3 is 11 amino acids long. Germline CDR1 and CDR2: GTSNPN and SVGIG (reference sequence). The V end lost 3 bases, the J end lost 14 bases, and 15 bases lay between the germline ends.

The genes are TRBV19 and TRBJ1-1; 10 bases are shared with TRBD1. The V gene's germline CDR1 is LNHDA and CDR2 SQIVND (reference sequence). The CDR3 length is 15 residues. The J segment lost 3 bases and the V segment lost 4 bases, leaving 5 bases of the junction unmatched. This chain's CDR3 is CASSTSDRGDTEAFF. CDR3 coding DNA: TGTGCCAGTAGTACCTCGGACAGGGGGGACACTGAAGCTTTCTTT.

The CDR3 nucleotides read TGTGCCAGCAGTGCCGTCCAAGAGACCCAGTACTTC. It specifies CASSAVQETQYF. The chain carries TRBV2 and TRBJ2-5, with D uncertain. The CDR3 extends over 12 amino acids. Germline CDR1 and CDR2: SNHLY and FYNNEI. Trimming removed 4 bases at V and 1 base at J, with 4 bases between.

This clone was seen more than once but under ten times. The chain employs TRBV25-1 and TRBJ1-1; 7 bases line up with TRBD1. The junction had 8 bases not matched to a gene; V was cut back by 4 bases and J by 6 bases. The V gene's germline CDR1 is MGHDK and CDR2 SYGVNS. The CDR3 is made up of 14 amino acids. This CDR3 is CASSGDRVASEAFF. DNA of the CDR3: TGTGCCAGCAGTGGTGACAGGGTGGCTTCTGAAGCTTTCTTT.

The CDR3 region has the DNA TGTGCCAGCAGTTTACTAGCGGGGACCGGGGAGCTGTTTTTT. Translating gives CASSLLAGTGELFF. V gene TRBV27 combines with J gene TRBJ2-2, with 9 nucleotides matching TRBD2. Germline V gene sequence: CDR1 MNHEY, CDR2 SMNVEV (reference sequence). This CDR3 region has 14 residues. The V and J ends lost 2 bases and 5 bases, in that order; junction bases with no gene match: 0.

This clone showed up just once. The J gene is TRBJ2-7, the V gene TRBV9; 8 nucleotides align to TRBD1. V gave up 0 bases and J gave up 1 base; unmatched junction bases: 3. Per germline, CDR1 SGDLS and CDR2 YYNGEE. The CDR3 extends over 15 amino acids. The CDR3 DNA is TGTGCCAGCAGCGTAGGAGGGACAGGTTCCTACGAGCAGTACTTC. This encodes CASSVGGTGSYEQYF.